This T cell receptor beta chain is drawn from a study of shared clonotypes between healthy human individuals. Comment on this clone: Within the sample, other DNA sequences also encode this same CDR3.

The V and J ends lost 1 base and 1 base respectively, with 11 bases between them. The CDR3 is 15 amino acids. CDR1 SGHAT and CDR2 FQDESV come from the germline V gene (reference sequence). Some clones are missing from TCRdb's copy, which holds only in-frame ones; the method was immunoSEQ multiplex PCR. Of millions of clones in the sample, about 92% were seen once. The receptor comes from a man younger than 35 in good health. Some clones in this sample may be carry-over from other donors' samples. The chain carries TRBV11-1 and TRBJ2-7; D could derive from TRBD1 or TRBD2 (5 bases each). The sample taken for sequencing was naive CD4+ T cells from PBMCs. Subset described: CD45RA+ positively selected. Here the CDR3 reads CASSLGGALSYEQYF. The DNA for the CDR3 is TGTGCCAGCAGCTTAGGAGGGGCCCTTTCCTACGAGCAGTACTTC. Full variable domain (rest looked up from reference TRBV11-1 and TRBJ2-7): EAEVAQSPRYKITEKSQAVAFWCDPISGHATLYWYRQILGQGPELLVQFQDESVVDDSQLPKDRFSAERLKGVDSTLKIQPAELGDSAMYLCASSLGGALSYEQYFGPGTRLTVT.